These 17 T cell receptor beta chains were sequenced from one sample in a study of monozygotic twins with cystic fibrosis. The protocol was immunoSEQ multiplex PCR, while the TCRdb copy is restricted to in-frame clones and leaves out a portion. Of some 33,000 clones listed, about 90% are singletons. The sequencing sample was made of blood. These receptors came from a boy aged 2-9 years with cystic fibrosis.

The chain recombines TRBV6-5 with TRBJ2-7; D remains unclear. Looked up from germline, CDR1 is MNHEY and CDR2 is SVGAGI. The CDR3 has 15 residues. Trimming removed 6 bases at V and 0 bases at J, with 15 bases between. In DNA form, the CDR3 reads TGTGCCAGCAGGTGGCTGGCAGAAAGCTCCTACGAGCAGTACTTC. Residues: CASRWLAESSYEQYF.

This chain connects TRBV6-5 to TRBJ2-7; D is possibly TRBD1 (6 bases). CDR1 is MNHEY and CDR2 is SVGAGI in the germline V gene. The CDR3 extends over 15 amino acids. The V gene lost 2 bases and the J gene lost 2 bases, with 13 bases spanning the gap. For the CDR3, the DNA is TGTGCCAGCAGTTACGGCAGGGGTCCTCCCTACGAGCAGTACTTC. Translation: CASSYGRGPPYEQYF.

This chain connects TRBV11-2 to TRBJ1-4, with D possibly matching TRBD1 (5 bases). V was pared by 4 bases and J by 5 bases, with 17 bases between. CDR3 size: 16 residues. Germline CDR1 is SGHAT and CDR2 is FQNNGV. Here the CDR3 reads CASSSLRGVINEKLFF. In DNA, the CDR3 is TGTGCCAGCAGCTCTCTAAGAGGGGTGATAAATGAAAAACTGTTTTTT.

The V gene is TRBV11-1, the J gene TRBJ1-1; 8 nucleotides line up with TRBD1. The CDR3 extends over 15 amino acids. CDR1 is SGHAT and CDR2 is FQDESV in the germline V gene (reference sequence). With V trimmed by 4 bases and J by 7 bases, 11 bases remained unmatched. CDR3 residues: CASSSTRDRSSEAFF. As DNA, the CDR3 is TGTGCCAGCAGCTCCACTCGGGACAGGAGTAGTGAAGCTTTCTTT.

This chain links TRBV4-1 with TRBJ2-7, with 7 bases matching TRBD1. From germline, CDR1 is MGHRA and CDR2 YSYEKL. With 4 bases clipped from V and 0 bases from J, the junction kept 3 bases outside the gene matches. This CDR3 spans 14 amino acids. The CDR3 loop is CASSRDSSSYEQYF. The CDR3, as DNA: TGCGCCAGCAGCCGGGACAGTAGCTCCTACGAGCAGTACTTC.

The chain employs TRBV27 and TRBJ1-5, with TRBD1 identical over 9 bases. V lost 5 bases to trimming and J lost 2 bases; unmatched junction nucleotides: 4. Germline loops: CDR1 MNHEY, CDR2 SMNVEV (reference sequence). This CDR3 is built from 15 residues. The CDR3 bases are TGTGCCAGCAGTCCCCGGGACAGGGGCAATCAGCCCCAGCATTTT. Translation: CASSPRDRGNQPQHF.

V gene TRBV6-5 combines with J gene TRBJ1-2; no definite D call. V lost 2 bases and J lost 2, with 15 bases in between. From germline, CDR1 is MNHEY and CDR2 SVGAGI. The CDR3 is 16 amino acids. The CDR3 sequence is CASSYLPRTVNYGYTF. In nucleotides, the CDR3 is TGTGCCAGCAGTTACCTCCCCCGGACGGTGAACTATGGCTACACCTTC.

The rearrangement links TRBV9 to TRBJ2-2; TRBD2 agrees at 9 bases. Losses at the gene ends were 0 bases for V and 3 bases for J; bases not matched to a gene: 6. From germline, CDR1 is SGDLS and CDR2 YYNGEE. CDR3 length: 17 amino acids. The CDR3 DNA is TGTGCCAGCAGCGTAGAGGGTCTAGCGGGGTACACCGGGGAGCTGTTTTTT. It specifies CASSVEGLAGYTGELFF.

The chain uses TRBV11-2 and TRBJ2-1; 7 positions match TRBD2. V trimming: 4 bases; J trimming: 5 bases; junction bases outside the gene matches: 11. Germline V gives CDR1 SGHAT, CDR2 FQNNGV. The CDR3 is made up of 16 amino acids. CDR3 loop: CASSYPRTRSDNEQFF. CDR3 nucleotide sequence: TGTGCCAGCAGCTATCCGAGGACTAGAAGTGACAATGAGCAGTTCTTC.

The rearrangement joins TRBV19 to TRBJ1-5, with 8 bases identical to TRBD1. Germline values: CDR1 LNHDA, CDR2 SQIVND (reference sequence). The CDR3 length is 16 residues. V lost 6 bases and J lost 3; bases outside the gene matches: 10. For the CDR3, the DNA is TGTGCCAGTAGACAGAAACAGGGGGTATACAATCAGCCCCAGCATTTT. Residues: CASRQKQGVYNQPQHF.

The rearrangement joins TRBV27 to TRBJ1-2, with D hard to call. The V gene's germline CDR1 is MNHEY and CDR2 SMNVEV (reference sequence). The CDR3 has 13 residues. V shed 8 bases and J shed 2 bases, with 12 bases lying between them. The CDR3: CASGIQWNYGYTF. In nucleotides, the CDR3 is TGTGCCAGCGGTATACAGTGGAACTATGGCTACACCTTC.

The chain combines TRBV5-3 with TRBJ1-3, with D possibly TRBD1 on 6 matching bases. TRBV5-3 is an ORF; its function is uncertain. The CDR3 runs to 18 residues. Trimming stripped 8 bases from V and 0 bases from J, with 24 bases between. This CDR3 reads CARGAFCGRAVSGNTIYF. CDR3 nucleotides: TGTGCCAGGGGGGCTTTCTGCGGCAGGGCCGTCTCTGGAAACACCATATATTTT.

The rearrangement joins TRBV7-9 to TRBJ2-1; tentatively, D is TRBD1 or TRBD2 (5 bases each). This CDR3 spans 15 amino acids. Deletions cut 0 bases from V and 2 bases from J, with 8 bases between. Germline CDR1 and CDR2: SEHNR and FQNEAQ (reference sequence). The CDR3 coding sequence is TGTGCCAGCAGCTTAGCCGGGGCAACCTACAATGAGCAGTTCTTC. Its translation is CASSLAGATYNEQFF.

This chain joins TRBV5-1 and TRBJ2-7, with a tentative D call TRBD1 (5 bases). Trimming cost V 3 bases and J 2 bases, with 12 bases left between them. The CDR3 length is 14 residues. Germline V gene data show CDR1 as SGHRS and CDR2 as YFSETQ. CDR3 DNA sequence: TGCGCCAGCAGCTCAGGGAACCCTACCTACGAGCAGTACTTC. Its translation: CASSSGNPTYEQYF.

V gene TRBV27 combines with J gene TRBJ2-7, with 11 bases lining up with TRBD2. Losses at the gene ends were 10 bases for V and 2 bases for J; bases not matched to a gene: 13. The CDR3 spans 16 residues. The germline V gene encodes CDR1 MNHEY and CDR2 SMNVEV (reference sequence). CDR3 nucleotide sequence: TGTGCCACCGGTAGCGGAAAGACTAGCGGGGCCTACGAGCAGTACTTC. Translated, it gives CATGSGKTSGAYEQYF.

CDR3 coding DNA: TGCGCCAGCAGCTTGGACGCAGAAGTGAGCTCCTACGAGCAGTACTTC. This encodes CASSLDAEVSSYEQYF. The chain couples TRBV5-1 to TRBJ2-7; D is ambiguous. V lost 0 bases and J lost 0, with 13 bases in between. The CDR3 contains 16 residues. Germline V gene lookup returns CDR1 SGHRS and CDR2 YFSETQ.

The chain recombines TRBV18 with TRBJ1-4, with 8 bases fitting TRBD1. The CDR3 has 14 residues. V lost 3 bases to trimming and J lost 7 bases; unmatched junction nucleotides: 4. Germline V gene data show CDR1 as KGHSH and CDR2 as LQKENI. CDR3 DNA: TGTGCCAGCTCACCGACAACAGGGGGTGAAAAACTGTTTTTT. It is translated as CASSPTTGGEKLFF.